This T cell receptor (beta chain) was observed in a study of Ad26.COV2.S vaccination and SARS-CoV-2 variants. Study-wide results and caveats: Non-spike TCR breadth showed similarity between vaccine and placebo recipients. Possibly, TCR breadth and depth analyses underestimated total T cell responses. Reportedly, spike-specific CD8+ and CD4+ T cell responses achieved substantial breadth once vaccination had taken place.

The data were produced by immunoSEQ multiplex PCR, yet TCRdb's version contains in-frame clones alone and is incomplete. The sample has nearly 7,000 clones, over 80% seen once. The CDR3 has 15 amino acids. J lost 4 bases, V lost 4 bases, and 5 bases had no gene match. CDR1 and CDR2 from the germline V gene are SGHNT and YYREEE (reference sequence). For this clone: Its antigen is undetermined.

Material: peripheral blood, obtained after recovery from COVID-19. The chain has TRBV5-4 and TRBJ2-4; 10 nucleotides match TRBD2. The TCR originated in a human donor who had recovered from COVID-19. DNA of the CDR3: TGTGCCAGCAGCCCACGGACTAGCGGAAAAAACATTCAGTACTTC. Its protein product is CASSPRTSGKNIQYF.